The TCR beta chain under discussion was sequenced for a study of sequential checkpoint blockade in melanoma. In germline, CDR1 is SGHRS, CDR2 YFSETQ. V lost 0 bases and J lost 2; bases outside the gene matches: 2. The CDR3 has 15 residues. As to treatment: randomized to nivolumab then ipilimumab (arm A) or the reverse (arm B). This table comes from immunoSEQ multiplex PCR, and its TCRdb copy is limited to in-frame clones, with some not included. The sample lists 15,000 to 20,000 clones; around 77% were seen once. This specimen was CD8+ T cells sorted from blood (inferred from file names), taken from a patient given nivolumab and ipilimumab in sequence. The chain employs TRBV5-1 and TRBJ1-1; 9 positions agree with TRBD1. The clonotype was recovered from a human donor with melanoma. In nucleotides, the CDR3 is TGCGCCAGCAGCTTGGAACAGGGGGCCAACACTGAAGCTTTCTTT. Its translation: CASSLEQGANTEAFF.